The entry below gives a single T cell receptor beta chain sequence along with its context. As yet, its antigen is unknown. Unique molecular identifiers featured in each of the TCR beta cDNA libraries. Around 500,000 cDNA molecules were recovered from an input of about 0.9 to 11 million T cells. TCRdb re-derived calls from the PCR reads in MiXCR, one entry per CDR3 protein. The data show hundreds of thousands of distinct CDR3 sequences, around 27% seen once. This sample stems from a study of post-analysis software for immune sequencing data. Findings of the study overall: A few TRBV segments appeared more often in patients than in controls, and TRBV5-6, TRBV5-1 and TRBV20-1 were among these.

J lost 2 bases, V lost 4 bases, and 10 bases had no gene match. There are 16 residues in the CDR3. Per the germline V gene, CDR1 is SGHDT and CDR2 is YYEEEE. The genes are TRBV5-6 and TRBJ2-7; 9 nucleotides agree with TRBD1. The clonotype originates from a girl aged 5 to 17 with multiple sclerosis. Sequenced input: blood. The CDR3 DNA is TGTGCCAGCAGCGAAGAACCGGGACAGGGAACCTACGAGCAGTACTTC. This gives the protein CASSEEPGQGTYEQYF.